The T cell receptor (beta chain) described here comes from a study of blood T cell repertoires in COVID-19. Assay used: immunoSEQ multiplex PCR; TCRdb lists only in-frame clones, some missing. The repertoire holds about 300,000 clones, 85% seen once, with around 1.9% in the top ten. This sequence originates from a woman between 25 and 40 years old who had been exposed to COVID-19. The sequenced sample consisted of PBMCs or T cells enriched from blood (not recorded which).

The CDR3 sequence: CASTPYNEQFF. DNA of the CDR3: TGTGCCAGCACTCCCTACAATGAGCAGTTCTTC. The chain employs TRBV2 and TRBJ2-1; D gene unclear. Germline values: CDR1 SNHLY, CDR2 FYNNEI. The CDR3 is 11 residues long. The V gene lost 7 bases and the J gene lost 2 bases, with 3 bases spanning the gap.